This TCR beta chain was observed in a study of cytomegalovirus exposure and HLA in healthy donors. About this clone itself: The antigen remains unidentified.

CDR1 is SGHVT, CDR2 SQSDAQ, per germline. The CDR3 totals 17 residues. V was shortened by 5 bases and J by 0 bases, with 20 bases between the two germline ends. Primers: 60 Vbeta forward and 13 Jbeta reverse. The table came from immunoSEQ multiplex PCR; TCRdb's copy has only in-frame clones and leaves some out. The table has about 110,000 clones, roughly 82% seen once. Study-wide findings and caveats: Sequencing artifact likely explains a cluster of highly shared sequence variants. Productive rates of about 90% or about 30% were seen for most TCR beta V segments in an earlier analysis. The classifier reportedly diagnosed cytomegalovirus status with high specificity and sensitivity.

V gene TRBV7-4 combines with J gene TRBJ2-7; D possibly corresponds to TRBD1 (6 bases). The receptor was isolated from a man aged 25 to 40 in good health and CMV-seropositive. The sample comprised PBMCs. The CDR3 protein is CASSPPGHKTSSYEQYF. The DNA of the CDR3 is TGTGCCAGCAGCCCTCCGGGACACAAGACTTCCTCCTACGAGCAGTACTTC.